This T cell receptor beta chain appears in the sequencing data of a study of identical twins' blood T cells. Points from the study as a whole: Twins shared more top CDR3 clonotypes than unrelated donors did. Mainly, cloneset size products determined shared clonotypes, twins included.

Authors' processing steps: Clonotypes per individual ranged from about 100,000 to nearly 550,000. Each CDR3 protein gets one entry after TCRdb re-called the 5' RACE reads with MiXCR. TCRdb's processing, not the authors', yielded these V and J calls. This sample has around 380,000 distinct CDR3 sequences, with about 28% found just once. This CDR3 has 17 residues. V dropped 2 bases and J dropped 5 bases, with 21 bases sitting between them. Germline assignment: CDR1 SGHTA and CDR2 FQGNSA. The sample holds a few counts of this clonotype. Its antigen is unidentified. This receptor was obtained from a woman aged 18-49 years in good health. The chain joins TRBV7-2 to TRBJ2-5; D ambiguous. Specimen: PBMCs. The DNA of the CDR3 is TGTGCCAGCAGCTTATTACGGATTCGGATTGAAGAGGAGACCCAGTACTTC. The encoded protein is CASSLLRIRIEEETQYF.